This TCR beta chain comes out of a study of spatial heterogeneity in lung cancer. Whole-study context: As counted in raw reads, each unique TCR and UMI combination appeared more than ten times on average.

Time point indicated: sample taken at primary tumor resection. Unsorted whole RNA of tumor, nontumor lung or frozen PBMC was sequenced. The donors were 55 to 80 patients with non-small cell lung cancer that was early-stage and untreated. From germline, CDR1 is MDHEN and CDR2 SYDVKM. V was cut by 4 bases and J by 6 bases, with 17 bases left in between. This CDR3 spans 15 amino acids. In this sample, this clonotype turned up many times. Each molecule of TCR cDNA was tagged with one unique molecular identifier. TCRdb processed the 5' RACE reads anew with MiXCR; each CDR3 protein has one entry. Here the sample spans some 100,000 distinct CDR3 sequences, about 12% being singletons.

This sequence was found in a male donor with early-stage non-small cell lung cancer. This chain uses TRBV28 with TRBJ2-3; perhaps TRBD2 as D (6 bases). The specimen comprised PBMCs, sampled at surgery. CDR3 sequence reads: CASSSLPGVGDTQYF. The CDR3 nucleotides are TGTGCCAGCAGTTCACTGCCGGGAGTGGGGGATACGCAGTATTTT. The whole variable domain, filled in from reference TRBV28 and TRBJ2-3, reads DVKVTQSSRYLVKRTGEKVFLECVQDMDHENMFWYRQDPGLGLRLIYFSYDVKMKEKGDIPEGYSVSREKKERFSLILESASTNQTSMYLCASSSLPGVGDTQYFGPGTRLTVL.